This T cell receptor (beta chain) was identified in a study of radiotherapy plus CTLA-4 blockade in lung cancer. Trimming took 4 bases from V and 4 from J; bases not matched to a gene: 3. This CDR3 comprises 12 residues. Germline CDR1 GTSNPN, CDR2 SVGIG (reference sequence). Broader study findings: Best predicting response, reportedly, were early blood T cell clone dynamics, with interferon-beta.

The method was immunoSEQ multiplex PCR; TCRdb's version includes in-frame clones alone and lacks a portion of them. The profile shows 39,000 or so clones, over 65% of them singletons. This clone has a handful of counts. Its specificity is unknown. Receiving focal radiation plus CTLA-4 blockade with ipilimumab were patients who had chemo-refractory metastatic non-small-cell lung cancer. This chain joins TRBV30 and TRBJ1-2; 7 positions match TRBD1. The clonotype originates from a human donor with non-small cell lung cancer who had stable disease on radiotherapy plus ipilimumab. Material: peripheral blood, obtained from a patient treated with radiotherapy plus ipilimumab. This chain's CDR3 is CAWNGDSYGYTF. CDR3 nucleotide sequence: TGTGCCTGGAACGGGGACAGCTATGGCTACACCTTC.